This T cell receptor beta chain was identified during a study of cytomegalovirus exposure and HLA in healthy donors. Across the whole study: Of the donors genotyped, several hundred in all, about 81% fell in the Caucasian-associated ancestry cluster.

The PCR used 60 Vbeta and 13 Jbeta primers. TCRdb keeps only in-frame clones here, not all; method: immunoSEQ multiplex PCR. Of 150,000 to 180,000 clones in the sample, approximately 80% were seen once. Germline CDR1 and CDR2: SGHTA and FQGNSA. With V trimmed by 0 bases and J by 2 bases, 2 bases remained unmatched. The CDR3 is 15 residues long. A word on this clone: Its target is unknown.

Overall study findings and caveats: Indistinguishable V segments, including TRBV6-2 and TRBV6-3, were excluded. Cytomegalovirus status was reportedly diagnosed by the classifier with high specificity and sensitivity. Highly shared variants forming one cluster were likely a sequencing artifact.

This rearrangement joins TRBV7-2 to TRBJ2-7, with TRBD2 matching over 9 bases. This receptor was taken from a woman aged 40 to 55 in good health and CMV-seropositive. The sequenced sample consisted of PBMCs. CDR3 residues: CASSLAGGRAYEQYF. CDR3 sequence (DNA): TGTGCCAGCAGCTTAGCGGGCGGGAGGGCCTACGAGCAGTACTTC.